The rows below give T cell receptor beta chains drawn from one sample of a study of neurological immune-mediated disorders. TCRdb re-analysed the 5' RACE reads in MiXCR, keeping a single row per CDR3 protein. The sample carries about 66,000 distinct CDR3 sequences, 4.5% recorded once. The sample taken for sequencing was PBMCs. Receptors were obtained from a man under 40 with multiple sclerosis. CDR3s include the opening cysteine and the closing phenylalanine or tryptophan. A D gene is named only where the DNA matches it firmly. Some rows have no size entry. The others give once, few or many, or a class for an expanded clone.

TRBJ2-2,NA,many,TRBV5-1,CASSFIGGSTGELFF,TGCGCCAGCAGCTTTATCGGGGGATCCACCGGGGAGCTGTTTTTT
TRBJ1-2,NA,few,TRBV3-1,CASSPGTYGYTF,TGTGCCAGCAGCCCCGGGACATATGGCTACACCTTC
TRBJ1-1,NA,NA,TRBV6-5,CASSYGGFGTEAFF,TGTGCCAGCAGTTACGGCGGGTTTGGCACTGAAGCTTTCTTT
TRBJ2-3,NA,NA,TRBV6-5,CASSAHPSDTQYF,TGTGCCAGCAGTGCCCATCCTTCAGATACGCAGTATTTT
TRBJ2-3,TRBD2,many,TRBV6-1,CASNRKAGGPTDTQYF,TGTGCCAGCAACAGAAAAGCGGGGGGCCCCACAGATACGCAGTATTTT
TRBJ2-3,TRBD1,NA,TRBV20-1,CSARGFTGGQDTQYF,TGCAGTGCTAGAGGGTTCACAGGGGGCCAAGATACGCAGTATTTT
TRBJ1-2,NA,many,TRBV7-9,CASSLGPGYTF,TGTGCCAGCAGCTTGGGCCCGGGCTACACCTTC
TRBJ1-5,TRBD1,many,TRBV7-8,CASSSTGTLSNQPQHF,TGTGCCAGCAGCTCGACAGGGACACTAAGCAATCAGCCCCAGCATTTT
TRBJ2-3,TRBD2,many,TRBV3-1,CASSRRLRLAGGSDTQYF,TGTGCCAGCAGCCGACGGCTCCGACTAGCGGGGGGCTCGGATACGCAGTATTTT
TRBJ2-6,NA,many,TRBV5-1,CASSLAGFRTGANVLTF,TGCGCCAGCAGCTTGGCGGGGTTTCGAACTGGGGCCAACGTCCTGACTTTC
TRBJ2-5,TRBD1,many,TRBV11-2,CASSLADRGWETQYF,TGTGCCAGCAGCTTAGCAGACAGGGGATGGGAGACCCAGTACTTC
TRBJ1-1,TRBD1,few,TRBV20-1,CSAEGQGTAEAFF,TGCAGTGCCGAGGGACAGGGGACCGCTGAAGCTTTCTTT
TRBJ2-5,NA,many,TRBV6-5,CASSRPHPQETQYF,TGTGCCAGCAGCCGACCCCACCCCCAAGAGACCCAGTACTTC
TRBJ2-7,NA,NA,TRBV10-3,CAISENPGTPYF,TGTGCCATCAGTGAAAACCCCGGGACTCCGTACTTC
TRBJ2-7,TRBD2,many,TRBV18,CASSPPNRAGAYEQYF,TGTGCCAGCTCACCGCCTAATAGAGCGGGGGCCTACGAGCAGTACTTC
TRBJ1-1,TRBD1,many,TRBV5-1,CASSLGDSEAFF,TGCGCCAGCAGCTTGGGGGACAGTGAAGCTTTCTTT
TRBJ1-6,TRBD1,many,TRBV2,CAGSQGVNSPLHF,TGTGCCGGCTCACAGGGGGTGAATTCACCCCTCCACTTT
TRBJ2-3,NA,NA,TRBV20-1,CSASWGGGDTQYF,TGCAGTGCTAGCTGGGGGGGCGGAGATACGCAGTATTTT
TRBJ1-4,TRBD1,NA,TRBV20-1,CSARRGTVNEKLFF,TGCAGTGCTAGACGCGGGACAGTTAATGAAAAACTGTTTTTT
TRBJ2-1,NA,NA,TRBV12-5,CASGTGPSGSYNEQFF,TGTGCTAGTGGCACAGGACCATCGGGCTCCTACAATGAGCAGTTCTTC
TRBJ1-2,NA,many,TRBV4-1,CASSQDRGRASYTF,TGCGCCAGCAGCCAAGATAGGGGCAGGGCTAGCTACACCTTC
TRBJ2-1,TRBD2,NA,TRBV5-1,CASSLTSGGAMNEQFF,TGCGCCAGCAGCCTAACTAGCGGGGGGGCTATGAATGAGCAGTTCTTC
TRBJ1-2,NA,many,TRBV18,CASRGREQGYTF,TGTGCCTCCCGCGGGAGGGAACAGGGCTACACCTTC
TRBJ2-1,TRBD2,few,TRBV11-3,CASSLGAGGPNEQFF,TGTGCCAGCAGCTTAGGGGCGGGGGGGCCCAATGAGCAGTTCTTC
TRBJ1-2,NA,many,TRBV6-6,CASVSPTGSKGYTF,TGTGCCAGCGTTTCCCCAACAGGGTCTAAAGGCTACACCTTC
TRBJ1-1,NA,many,TRBV20-1,CSARAGTPPMNTEAFF,TGCAGTGCTAGGGCCGGGACACCACCGATGAACACTGAAGCTTTCTTT
TRBJ1-1,NA,few,TRBV20-1,CSASYLVGNTEAFF,TGCAGTGCTAGTTATCTCGTAGGAAACACTGAAGCTTTCTTT
TRBJ1-2,NA,NA,TRBV6-5,CASIPTGTLNYGYTF,TGTGCCAGCATTCCCACGGGGACCCTTAACTATGGCTACACCTTC
TRBJ1-1,NA,many,TRBV5-1,CASSLSLAGQNTEAFF,TGCGCCAGCAGCTTGAGTCTGGCAGGACAAAACACTGAAGCTTTCTTT